This T cell receptor beta chain was obtained from a study of shared clonotypes between healthy human individuals. For the study at large: The study enrolled a couple of women and a few men aged 18 to 49.

The naive CD8 subset, CD45RO-negative cells positively selected for CCR7, excluded terminally differentiated effector memory CD45RA+ cells. This clone was observed a single time. Replicate sorted-subset PCRs were loaded with approximately 190 ng DNA, approximately 31,000 T cell genomes. Profiling relied on immunoSEQ multiplex PCR, and the TCRdb table lists in-frame clones only, not all of them. This table has about 2.2 million clones, around 93% appearing once. Trimming took 6 bases from V and 3 from J, leaving 21 bases between them. CDR1 and CDR2 from the germline V gene are MNHEY and SMNVEV (reference sequence). This CDR3 comprises 16 residues.

This chain connects TRBV27 to TRBJ2-7, with D possibly matching TRBD2 (6 bases). This sequence originates from a man between 18 and 29 years old in good health. Some clones in this sample may be carry-over from other donors' samples. The source material was naive CD8+ T cells from PBMCs. CDR3 DNA: TGTGCCAGCAGCACCATTACTGTCGGGGGAGGCTACGAGCAGTACTTC. This gives the protein CASSTITVGGGYEQYF.